The 21 T cell receptor beta chains below were found in one sample sequenced in a study of blood T cell repertoires in COVID-19. The data were produced by immunoSEQ multiplex PCR, yet TCRdb's version contains in-frame clones alone and is incomplete. Found here are about 120,000 clones, 85% of them singletons; the top ten hold about 3.8%. The specimen sequenced was peripheral blood. These receptors originate from a man aged 55-75 years with acute or convalescent COVID-19.

The J gene is TRBJ1-5, the V gene TRBV27, with 9 positions matching TRBD1. Germline CDR1 reads MNHEY; CDR2 reads SMNVEV (reference sequence). CDR3 length: 16 amino acids. With 5 bases clipped from V and 1 base from J, the junction kept 6 bases outside the gene matches. DNA of the CDR3: TGTGCCAGCAGTGGTACAGGGGGCAGGAGCAATCAGCCCCAGCATTTT. As protein: CASSGTGGRSNQPQHF.

The gene calls are TRBV5-1 and TRBJ2-7, with TRBD1 identical over 9 bases. The CDR3 contains 15 residues. V gave up 0 bases and J gave up 2 bases; unmatched junction bases: 3. CDR1 and CDR2 (germline): SGHRS, YFSETQ. The CDR3 sequence: CASSLATGGTYEQYF. As DNA, the CDR3 is TGCGCCAGCAGCTTGGCAACAGGGGGCACCTACGAGCAGTACTTC.

This clone was detected once. The rearrangement links TRBV7-3 to TRBJ2-7, with 7 bases identical to TRBD1. The CDR3 extends over 13 amino acids. Per the germline V gene, CDR1 is SGHTA and CDR2 is FQGTGA. Losses at the gene ends were 4 bases for V and 6 bases for J; bases not matched to a gene: 6. The CDR3 here is CASSSQGVGEQYF. The CDR3 bases are TGTGCCAGCAGCTCTCAGGGGGTCGGCGAGCAGTACTTC.

This clone was seen once. V gene TRBV5-8 combines with J gene TRBJ1-6; TRBD1 matches 7 bases. Germline CDR1 reads SGHTS; CDR2 reads YDEGEE. V lost 0 bases and J lost 7; bases outside the gene matches: 4. The CDR3 covers 15 residues. CDR3 in DNA: TGTGCCAGCAGCTTGGCCGGGACAGACAATTCACCCCTCCACTTT. The encoded protein is CASSLAGTDNSPLHF.

The CDR3 loop reads CASSSDRVPSNQPQHF. The CDR3 DNA reads as TGTGCCAGCAGCTCAGACAGGGTCCCTAGCAATCAGCCCCAGCATTTT. This sequence joins TRBV3-1 (or the pseudogene TRBV3-2) and TRBJ1-5, with 7 positions matching TRBD1. CDR3 length equals 16 residues. J lost 0 bases, V lost 5 bases, and 7 bases had no gene match. The germline gives CDR1 LGHDT, CDR2 YNNKEL (reference sequence).

In its sample, this clone was seen once. The rearrangement links TRBV6-5 to TRBJ2-7; 7 positions match TRBD1. The CDR3 contains 15 residues. Germline loops: CDR1 MNHEY, CDR2 SVGAGI. J was trimmed by 0 bases and V by 6 bases; bases with no gene match: 8. CDR3 nucleotide sequence: TGTGCCAGCAGGACAAACAGGGGATCCTCCTACGAGCAGTACTTC. As protein: CASRTNRGSSYEQYF.

The CDR3 DNA reads TGTGCCAGCAGCTCTGAAGAGACCCAGTACTTC. It specifies CASSSEETQYF. V usage is TRBV6-4 and J usage is TRBJ2-5; D gene ambiguous. The germline CDR1 and CDR2 sequences are MRHNA and SNTAGT. V lost 6 bases, J lost 3 bases, and 5 bases lay in between. The CDR3 consists of 11 residues.

J is TRBJ2-7 and V is TRBV12-3 or TRBV12-4; D might be TRBD2 (6 bases). This CDR3 has 13 residues. The V end was cut by 3 bases, the J end by 4 bases, with 10 bases between. CDR3 DNA sequence: TGTGCCAGCAGTTTTAAAGGGACTTACGAGCAGTACTTC. Translated: CASSFKGTYEQYF.

This clone was seen a few times. This chain joins TRBV5-4 and TRBJ1-4; 8 bases align to TRBD1. V lost 1 base, J lost 5 bases, and 4 bases stayed unmatched. CDR1 SGHNT and CDR2 YYREEE come from the germline V gene (reference sequence). This CDR3 is built from 15 residues. The CDR3 reads CASSLITGGNEKLFF. CDR3 nucleotides: TGTGCCAGCAGCTTGATAACAGGGGGGAATGAAAAACTGTTTTTT.

CDR3 residues: CASRQTIQETQYF. DNA for the CDR3: TGTGCCAGCAGACAGACAATCCAAGAGACCCAGTACTTC. V gene TRBV12-3 or TRBV12-4 combines with J gene TRBJ2-5, with D hard to call. The length of the CDR3 is 13 residues. The germline V and J ends were trimmed by 6 bases and 1 base, with 9 bases remaining between them.

V gene TRBV5-1 combines with J gene TRBJ2-1, with D possibly being TRBD2 (5 bases). Germline V gene data show CDR1 as SGHRS and CDR2 as YFSETQ. The V gene lost 4 bases and the J gene lost 8 bases, with 7 bases spanning the gap. This CDR3 is built from 11 residues. CDR3 DNA: TGCGCCAGCAGCCAGGACTATGAGCAGTTCTTC. Translated, it gives CASSQDYEQFF. The full variable domain, in which reference TRBV5-1 and TRBJ2-1 provide the parts outside the CDR3, is KAGVTQTPRYLIKTRGQQVTLSCSPISGHRSVSWYQQTPGQGLQFLFEYFSETQRNKGNFPGRFSGRQFSNSRSEMNVSTLELGDSALYLCASSQDYEQFFGPGTRLTVL.

The rearrangement links TRBV2 to TRBJ2-6, with D maybe TRBD1 (5 bases). CDR1 is SNHLY and CDR2 is FYNNEI in the germline V gene. The CDR3 spans 15 residues. V was shortened by 6 bases and J by 0 bases, with 9 bases between the two germline ends. The CDR3 loop reads CASSHDSSGANVLTF. In nucleotides, the CDR3 is TGTGCCAGCAGCCATGACAGCTCTGGGGCCAACGTCCTGACTTTC.

This chain uses TRBV28 with TRBJ1-1; TRBD1 might be the D (5 bases). The CDR3 sequence is 15 residues long. V lost 3 bases, J lost 11 bases, and 22 bases lay in between. Germline V CDR1 and CDR2: MDHEN, SYDVKM. Here the CDR3 DNA reads TGTGCCAGCAGTTTGGGATTGGAGGGACCTTGGGCCGCTTTCTTT. This encodes CASSLGLEGPWAAFF.

This clone was seen only a few times. This rearrangement joins TRBV7-9 to TRBJ2-2, with D possibly matching TRBD1 (6 bases). V lost 5 bases and J 3 bases, leaving 16 bases between the germline ends. In germline, CDR1 is SEHNR, CDR2 FQNEAQ (reference sequence). This CDR3 has 16 residues. The CDR3 coding sequence is TGTGCCAGCAGCCCGCCCGGGACACGGGACACCGGGGAGCTGTTTTTT. This gives the protein CASSPPGTRDTGELFF.

Comment on this clone: At one end the junction does not follow the germline gene, possibly because of a read error. The V and J genes are TRBV5-1 and TRBJ2-7; perhaps D is TRBD1 or TRBD2 (5 bases each). Germline assignment: CDR1 SGHRS and CDR2 YFSETQ. CDR3 length equals 15 residues. The CDR3 spells CASRLEVQEYYEQYF. The DNA for the CDR3 is TGCGCCAGCAGATTGGAGGTACAGGAGTACTACGAGCAGTACTTC.

In this sample, this clone turned up once. The rearrangement joins TRBV5-8 to TRBJ1-3, with D possibly TRBD1 on 6 matching bases. The CDR3 length is 16 residues. V dropped 0 bases and J dropped 4 bases, with 14 bases sitting between them. CDR1 is SGHTS, CDR2 YDEGEE, per germline. The chain's CDR3 is CASSLAGQGSGNTIYF. CDR3 nucleotide sequence: TGTGCCAGCAGCTTGGCCGGGCAGGGGTCAGGAAACACCATATATTTT.

V usage is TRBV11-2 and J usage is TRBJ1-6, with D possibly TRBD1 on 6 matching bases. This CDR3 has 16 residues. CDR1 is SGHAT and CDR2 is FQNNGV in the germline V gene. With 5 bases removed from V and 10 bases from J, the gap between germline ends came to 21 bases. The CDR3 DNA follows: TGTGCCAGCAGCGCCGAACAGGGATGGATAGGCTCACCCCTCCACTTT. Translating gives CASSAEQGWIGSPLHF. The variable domain in full, completed from reference TRBV11-2 and TRBJ1-6, reads EAGVAQSPRYKIIEKRQSVAFWCNPISGHATLYWYQQILGQGPKLLIQFQNNGVVDDSQLPKDRFSAERLKGVDSTLKIQPAKLEDSAVYLCASSAEQGWIGSPLHFGNGTRLTVT.

The chain employs TRBV11-1 and TRBJ2-1; 8 bases align to TRBD2. Germline CDR1 is SGHAT and CDR2 is FQDESV (reference sequence). CDR3 length: 16 residues. With V trimmed by 3 bases and J by 2 bases, 6 bases remained unmatched. Here the CDR3 DNA reads TGTGCCAGCAGCTTGGGGCTAGCGGGTGCCTACAATGAGCAGTTCTTC. As protein: CASSLGLAGAYNEQFF.

J is TRBJ1-4 and V is TRBV2; no firm D call. The V gene's germline CDR1 is SNHLY and CDR2 FYNNEI. Trimming took 8 bases from V and 0 from J, leaving 7 bases between them. The CDR3 is made up of 13 amino acids. CDR3 sequence (DNA): TGTGCCAGCGGGCAGCCAACTAATGAAAAACTGTTTTTT. Translation: CASGQPTNEKLFF.

The rearrangement joins TRBV25-1 to TRBJ1-4; D uncertain. The CDR3 contains 13 residues. Germline CDR1 reads MGHDK; CDR2 reads SYGVNS. Trimming cost V 4 bases and J 7 bases, with 10 bases left between them. The DNA for the CDR3 is TGTGCCAGCAGTGTCCAGGCAAGTGAAAAACTGTTTTTT. Translating it yields CASSVQASEKLFF.

V usage is TRBV7-9 and J usage is TRBJ1-5; D not certain. Germline V gives CDR1 SEHNR, CDR2 FQNEAQ (reference sequence). The CDR3 is 15 residues long. V lost 3 bases and J 2 bases, leaving 11 bases between the germline ends. The CDR3 nucleotides read TGTGCCAGCAGCTTTCCAGGAGCGGGCAATCAGCCCCAGCATTTT. Its protein is CASSFPGAGNQPQHF.